A single sample is the source of the 21 T cell receptor beta chains below, sequenced in a study of vaccination effects on CD4 cells after COVID-19. The antigens these receptors bind are not known. The assay was immunoSEQ multiplex PCR, and TCRdb's table has in-frame clones only and misses some. In the table there are about 24,000 clones, around 74% of which are singletons. Sequencing in the ViraFEST assay came after antigen-specific CD4+ T cells had been expanded with viral peptide pools, which were used to stimulate PBMC. On day 10 of culture, CD4+ T cells were separated out. No vaccinee had earlier SARS-CoV-2 infection, and nucleocapsid antibodies were negative. Sequencing was performed on CD4+ T cells from PBMCs cultured with SARS-CoV-2 spike peptides, taken before COVID-19 vaccination. These receptors were obtained from a human donor who received a COVID-19 vaccine.

This chain joins TRBV29-1 and TRBJ1-1, with 7 bases fitting TRBD1. V trimming: 4 bases; J trimming: 3 bases; junction bases outside the gene matches: 5. This CDR3 has 13 amino acids. The germline V gene has CDR1 SQVTM and CDR2 ANQGSEA. The CDR3 sequence is CSVVKGADTEAFF. The CDR3 DNA follows: TGCAGCGTTGTCAAGGGGGCGGACACTGAAGCTTTCTTT.

CDR3 protein: CASSLAGQGAETQYF. CDR3 DNA: TGCGCCAGCAGCTTGGCAGGACAGGGGGCTGAGACCCAGTACTTC. This chain joins TRBV5-1 and TRBJ2-5, with 11 bases identical to TRBD1. The CDR3 consists of 15 residues. V shed 0 bases and J 5 bases; nucleotides not matched to a gene: 3. Germline CDR1 is SGHRS and CDR2 is YFSETQ.

Turning to this clone: Other DNA sequences of this sample code for an identical CDR3. The chain uses TRBV7-9 and TRBJ1-5; 7 bases fit TRBD1. This CDR3 has 14 amino acids. CDR1 SEHNR and CDR2 FQNEAQ come from the germline V gene (reference sequence). V shed 1 base and J 7 bases; nucleotides not matched to a gene: 4. CDR3 in amino acids: CASSLGQGGQPQHF. The CDR3 nucleotides are TGTGCCAGCAGCTTAGGACAGGGAGGCCAGCCCCAGCATTTT.

The chain is built from TRBV27 and TRBJ2-5, with 8 bases identical to TRBD2. Germline CDR1 and CDR2: MNHEY and SMNVEV (reference sequence). CDR3 size: 15 residues. With V trimmed by 3 bases and J by 4 bases, 7 bases remained unmatched. The DNA for the CDR3 is TGTGCCAGCAGTTTTGGAGCGGGAGTACGAGAGACCCAGTACTTC. Translating it yields CASSFGAGVRETQYF.

The rearrangement links TRBV5-1 to TRBJ2-2, with TRBD2 identical over 12 bases. The CDR3 contains 17 residues. J was trimmed by 7 bases and V by 4 bases; bases with no gene match: 11. The V gene's germline CDR1 is SGHRS and CDR2 YFSETQ. The CDR3, as DNA: TGCGCCAGCAGCCTAACACCCGGACTAGCGGGACTCGGGGAGCTGTTTTTT. The encoded protein is CASSLTPGLAGLGELFF.

The V gene is TRBV7-2, the J gene TRBJ2-7; 9 nucleotides match TRBD2. The CDR3 covers 15 residues. V lost 5 bases, J lost 1 base, and 6 bases stayed unmatched. Germline CDR1 is SGHTA and CDR2 is FQGNSA. CDR3 coding DNA: TGTGCCAGCAGCCTAAGCGGGGGGTTTTCCTACGAGCAGTACTTC. The encoded protein is CASSLSGGFSYEQYF.

This CDR3 is CASSNARERDYEQYF. CDR3 sequence (DNA): TGCGCCAGCAGTAACGCGCGGGAGAGGGACTACGAGCAGTACTTC. The rearrangement uses TRBV10-1 and TRBJ2-7, with 7 bases matching TRBD2. There are 15 residues in the CDR3. V was pared by 5 bases and J by 3 bases, with 10 bases of the junction left unmatched. Germline-derived CDR1 and CDR2 are WNHNN and SYGVQD (reference sequence).

This clone appeared a few times. This rearrangement joins TRBV5-4 to TRBJ2-2; 8 bases fit TRBD2. CDR3 length equals 15 residues. Germline V gives CDR1 SGHNT, CDR2 YYREEE (reference sequence). V was clipped by 0 bases and J by 6 bases; unmatched bases: 4. CDR3 DNA: TGTGCCAGCAGCTTGGATAGCGGGGTGGCCGGGGAGCTGTTTTTT. Protein: CASSLDSGVAGELFF.

The genes are TRBV10-1 and TRBJ2-2, with 11 bases identical to TRBD1. Germline V gene sequence: CDR1 WNHNN, CDR2 SYGVQD (reference sequence). The CDR3 is 15 amino acids. The trim removed 4 bases at V and 4 bases at J, leaving 2 bases unmatched. In nucleotides, the CDR3 is TGCGCCAGCAGTGCGGGGACAGGGGGCACCGGGGAGCTGTTTTTT. Translation: CASSAGTGGTGELFF.

This chain uses TRBV5-6 with TRBJ2-5; D is possibly TRBD2 (5 bases). V was pared by 2 bases and J by 1 base, with 9 bases between. This CDR3 spans 14 amino acids. CDR1 is SGHDT and CDR2 is YYEEEE in the germline V gene. As DNA, the CDR3 is TGTGCCAGCAGCTTTGTGGAGGCCCAAGAGACCCAGTACTTC. This translates into CASSFVEAQETQYF.

This clone was detected only a few times. The chain recombines TRBV7-2 with TRBJ2-1, with 10 bases lining up with TRBD2. V shed 3 bases, J shed 3 bases, and the junction held 2 bases outside the gene matches. CDR1 is SGHTA and CDR2 is FQGNSA in the germline V gene. The CDR3 runs 15 residues. CDR3 sequence: CASSFRTSGYNEQFF. The CDR3 DNA reads TGTGCCAGCAGCTTTAGGACTAGCGGCTACAATGAGCAGTTCTTC.

The chain has TRBV27 and TRBJ2-3; TRBD1 matches 9 bases. The CDR3 length is 17 residues. J lost 0 bases, V lost 8 bases, and 12 bases had no gene match. Germline values: CDR1 MNHEY, CDR2 SMNVEV (reference sequence). This CDR3 reads CASCRQGVELSTDTQYF. DNA of the CDR3: TGTGCCAGCTGCAGACAGGGGGTCGAGCTTAGCACAGATACGCAGTATTTT.

Only a few counts were recorded for this clone. V gene TRBV7-9 combines with J gene TRBJ1-6; tentative D call: TRBD1 (5 bases). Germline CDR1 and CDR2: SEHNR and FQNEAQ (reference sequence). The CDR3 covers 15 residues. Trimming left V 5 bases short and J 8 bases short, with 16 bases between. CDR3 in DNA: TGTGCCAGCAGCCGAATAGGGGAGCTGTATTCACCCCTCCACTTT. This sequence encodes CASSRIGELYSPLHF. Complete variable domain (other parts from reference TRBV7-9 and TRBJ1-6): DTGVSQNPRHKITKRGQNVTFRCDPISEHNRLYWYRQTLGQGPEFLTYFQNEAQLEKSRLLSDRFSAERPKGSFSTLEIQRTEQGDSAMYLCASSRIGELYSPLHFGNGTRLTVT.

The chain employs TRBV9 and TRBJ2-6, with 9 bases matching TRBD1. This CDR3 has 19 amino acids. The J segment lost 0 bases and the V segment lost 3 bases, leaving 10 bases of the junction unmatched. Germline lookup yields CDR1 SGDLS and CDR2 YYNGEE. The CDR3 sequence: CASSAIGQGLISGANVLTF. The DNA for the CDR3 is TGTGCCAGCAGCGCCATAGGACAGGGGCTAATCTCTGGGGCCAACGTCCTGACTTTC.

V and J are TRBV19 and TRBJ2-7; TRBD1 matches at 10 bases. V lost 6 bases to trimming and J lost 0 bases; unmatched junction nucleotides: 5. Germline V gives CDR1 LNHDA, CDR2 SQIVND (reference sequence). The CDR3 contains 15 residues. The CDR3 DNA follows: TGTGCCAGTAGCCGGGACAGGGGATCCTCCTACGAGCAGTACTTC. Amino acid sequence: CASSRDRGSSYEQYF.

The chain is built from TRBV4-1 and TRBJ1-2, with D unresolved. V lost 1 base, J lost 0 bases, and 6 bases lay in between. The germline V gene encodes CDR1 MGHRA and CDR2 YSYEKL. The CDR3 runs to 14 residues. As DNA, the CDR3 is TGCGCCAGCAGCCAAGGTGGAGCTAACTATGGCTACACCTTC. Its protein product is CASSQGGANYGYTF.

The chain couples TRBV6-5 to TRBJ2-3; D not resolved. The germline V gene encodes CDR1 MNHEY and CDR2 SVGAGI. The CDR3 covers 13 residues. V dropped 7 bases and J dropped 1 base, with 9 bases sitting between them. The CDR3 DNA sequence: TGTGCCAGCAACATCGGCGGCACAGATACGCAGTATTTT. It is translated as CASNIGGTDTQYF.

This clone is labeled medium-sized. The J gene is TRBJ1-1, the V gene TRBV2, with D possibly being TRBD1 (5 bases). This CDR3 is built from 12 residues. The V gene lost 5 bases and the J gene lost 6 bases, with 10 bases spanning the gap. Germline V gene lookup returns CDR1 SNHLY and CDR2 FYNNEI. The CDR3: CASSPGTSEAFF. In nucleotides, the CDR3 is TGTGCCAGCAGTCCCGGGACTTCTGAAGCTTTCTTT.

The gene calls are TRBV6-1 and TRBJ2-7; 9 bases agree with TRBD2. After removal of 2 bases from V and 5 bases from J, the junction contained 7 bases not matched to a gene. The germline gives CDR1 MNHNS, CDR2 SASEGT. CDR3 size: 15 residues. Written as DNA, the CDR3 is TGTGCCAGCAGTGAAATAGCGGGAGTTCCTAACGAGCAGTACTTC. Residues: CASSEIAGVPNEQYF.

The chain couples TRBV3-1 (or the pseudogene TRBV3-2) to TRBJ2-1; D may be TRBD1 (5 bases). This CDR3 is 17 amino acids long. V was shortened by 2 bases and J by 7 bases, with 21 bases between the two germline ends. Per germline, CDR1 LGHDT and CDR2 YNNKEL (reference sequence). The CDR3 region has the DNA TGTGCCAGCAGCCAAAAACAGGCATATATCGGTGGAAATGAGCAGTTCTTC. Translated, it gives CASSQKQAYIGGNEQFF.

CDR3 amino acids: CASSWASGSTDTQYF. CDR3 sequence (DNA): TGTGCCAGCAGTTGGGCTAGCGGTAGCACAGATACGCAGTATTTT. This rearrangement joins TRBV27 to TRBJ2-3; 7 nucleotides align to TRBD2. Trimming removed 4 bases from V and 0 bases from J; junction bases left unmatched: 4. The CDR3 length is 15 residues. The germline gives CDR1 MNHEY, CDR2 SMNVEV (reference sequence).